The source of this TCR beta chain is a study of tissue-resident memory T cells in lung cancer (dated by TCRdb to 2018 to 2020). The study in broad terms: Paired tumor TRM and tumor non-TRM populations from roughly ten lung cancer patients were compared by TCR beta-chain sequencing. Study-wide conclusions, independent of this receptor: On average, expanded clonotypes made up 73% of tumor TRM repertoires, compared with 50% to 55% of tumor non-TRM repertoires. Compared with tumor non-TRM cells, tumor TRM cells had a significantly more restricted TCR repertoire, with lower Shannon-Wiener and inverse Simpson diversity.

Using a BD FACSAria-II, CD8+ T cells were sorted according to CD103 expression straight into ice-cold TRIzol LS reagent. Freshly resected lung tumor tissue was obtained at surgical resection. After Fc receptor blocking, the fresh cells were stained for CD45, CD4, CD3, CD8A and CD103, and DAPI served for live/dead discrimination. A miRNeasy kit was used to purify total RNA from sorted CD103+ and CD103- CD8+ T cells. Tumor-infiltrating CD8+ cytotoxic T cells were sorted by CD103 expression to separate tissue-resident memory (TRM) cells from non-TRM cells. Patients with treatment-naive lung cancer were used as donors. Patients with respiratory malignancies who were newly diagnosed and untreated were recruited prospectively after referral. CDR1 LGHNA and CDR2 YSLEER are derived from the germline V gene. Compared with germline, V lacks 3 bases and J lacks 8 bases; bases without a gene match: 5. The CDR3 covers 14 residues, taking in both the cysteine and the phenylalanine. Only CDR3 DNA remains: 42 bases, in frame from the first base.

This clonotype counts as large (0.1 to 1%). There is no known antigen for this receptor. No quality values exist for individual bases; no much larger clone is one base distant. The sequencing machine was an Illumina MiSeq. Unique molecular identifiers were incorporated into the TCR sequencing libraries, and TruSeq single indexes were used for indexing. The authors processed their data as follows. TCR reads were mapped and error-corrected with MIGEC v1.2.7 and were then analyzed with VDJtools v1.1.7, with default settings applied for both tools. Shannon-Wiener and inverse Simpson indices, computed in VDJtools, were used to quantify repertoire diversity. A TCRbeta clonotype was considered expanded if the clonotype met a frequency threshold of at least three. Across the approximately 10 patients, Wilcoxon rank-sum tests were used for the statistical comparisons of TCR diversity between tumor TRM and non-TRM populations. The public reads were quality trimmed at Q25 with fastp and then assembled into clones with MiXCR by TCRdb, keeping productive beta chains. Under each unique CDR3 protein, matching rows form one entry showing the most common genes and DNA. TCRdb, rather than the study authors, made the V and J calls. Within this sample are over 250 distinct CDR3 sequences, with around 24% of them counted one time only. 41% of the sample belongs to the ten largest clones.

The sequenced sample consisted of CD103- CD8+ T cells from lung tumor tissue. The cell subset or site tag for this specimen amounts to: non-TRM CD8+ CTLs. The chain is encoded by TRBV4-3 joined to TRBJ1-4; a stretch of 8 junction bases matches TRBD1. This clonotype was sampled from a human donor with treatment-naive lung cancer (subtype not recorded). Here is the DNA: TGCGCCAGCAGCCAGGGGACAGGTTTCGAAAAACTGTTTTTT. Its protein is CASSQGTGFEKLFF.